Following are 10 T cell receptor beta chains from one sample sequenced in a study of vaccination and CD4 T cells after COVID-19. CD4+ T cells that had been cultured provided DNA sequenced with the Oncomine TCR Beta short-read assay. TCRdb used MiXCR to reprocess the PCR reads, holding one entry per CDR3 protein. The table has some 8,900 distinct CDR3 sequences, roughly three fifths seen once. Their antigen targets remain unknown. The treatment: approximately nine-day PBMC culture with coronavirus spike peptide pools or control peptides (ViraFEST assay). The material sequenced was CD4+ T cells from blood, cultured in vitro. These receptors came from a human donor who had recovered from COVID-19.

This chain uses TRBV7-2 with TRBJ1-2; no firm D call. The germline V gene has CDR1 SGHTA and CDR2 FQGNSA. V lost 4 bases to trimming and J lost 4 bases, with 13 bases between them. The CDR3 sequence is 14 residues long. CDR3 DNA: TGTGCCAGCAGCTCCCCTCCAGGTGTCTATGGCTACACCTTC. Its protein is CASSSPPGVYGYTF.

This clonotype was counted once. The V and J genes are TRBV7-8 and TRBJ2-7; D may match TRBD1 or TRBD2 (6 bases each). CDR1 is SGHVS and CDR2 is FQNEAQ in the germline V gene. CDR3 size: 12 residues. V was clipped by 1 base and J by 9 bases, with 10 bases between them. The chain's CDR3 is CASSLEGGGQYF. In DNA, the CDR3 is TGTGCCAGCAGCTTAGAGGGGGGCGGGCAGTACTTC.

This clonotype was recorded once. The chain has TRBV20-1 and TRBJ2-7; D might be TRBD1 or TRBD2, each matching 5 bases. This CDR3 has 12 residues. Trimming removed 6 bases at V and 7 bases at J, with 16 bases between. CDR1 DFQATT and CDR2 SNEGSKA come from the germline V gene (reference sequence). Here the CDR3 reads CSARDGLREQYF. In DNA, the CDR3 is TGCAGTGCCCGGGACGGACTTCGGGAGCAGTACTTC.

The J gene is TRBJ2-7, the V gene TRBV6-1; 7 bases map to TRBD1. Germline loops: CDR1 MNHNS, CDR2 SASEGT. The CDR3 contains 14 residues. V lost 6 bases, J lost 2 bases, and 7 bases stayed unmatched. CDR3 nucleotides: TGTGCCAGCAGCACTCCCGGGACAGCCTACGAGCAGTACTTC. It codes for CASSTPGTAYEQYF.

This chain uses TRBV28 with TRBJ1-2, with no clear D. Between the trimmed V and J ends, which lost 6 bases and 4 bases, there was a span of 9 bases. CDR3 length: 12 amino acids. CDR1 and CDR2 (germline): MDHEN, SYDVKM. CDR3 bases: TGTGCCAGCAGAATTGGGGTCTATGGCTACACCTTC. Protein: CASRIGVYGYTF.

This clonotype was seen more than once but under ten times. This chain joins TRBV20-1 and TRBJ1-1; the D gene is possibly TRBD1 (6 bases). V dropped 3 bases and J dropped 7 bases, with 15 bases sitting between them. The CDR3 is 13 amino acids. Germline lookup yields CDR1 DFQATT and CDR2 SNEGSKA (reference sequence). CDR3 in DNA: TGCAGTGCTAGGGGGGGCAGAGACGTTGAAGCTTTCTTT. As protein: CSARGGRDVEAFF.

This clonotype came up a few times. The rearrangement joins TRBV7-8 to TRBJ1-5; D unclear. V was cut by 5 bases and J by 8 bases, with 19 bases left in between. Per germline, CDR1 SGHVS and CDR2 FQNEAQ. CDR3 length: 15 amino acids. The CDR3 sequence: CASSPPAGAMKPQHF. CDR3 sequence (DNA): TGTGCCAGCAGCCCGCCGGCCGGAGCCATGAAGCCCCAGCATTTT.

The J gene is TRBJ2-7, the V gene TRBV6-1; D remains unclear. Germline V CDR1 and CDR2: MNHNS, SASEGT. V was trimmed by 10 bases and J by 6 bases, leaving 19 bases between them. The CDR3 totals 13 residues. The CDR3 here is CATRRSTSGEQYF. The CDR3 DNA reads TGTGCCACCCGACGATCTACGTCGGGCGAGCAGTACTTC.

The table lists this clonotype with a few counts. The chain couples TRBV20-1 to TRBJ2-5; D is possibly TRBD1 (5 bases). The CDR3 contains 13 residues. Germline loops: CDR1 DFQATT, CDR2 SNEGSKA (reference sequence). V lost 6 bases and J 4 bases, leaving 15 bases between the germline ends. The CDR3: CSARDRALETQYF. The CDR3 nucleotides read TGCAGTGCCAGGGATAGGGCTTTAGAGACCCAGTACTTC.

This clonotype was observed a handful of times. The genes are TRBV7-2 and TRBJ2-5; the D is unclear. The CDR3 contains 13 residues. CDR1 is SGHTA, CDR2 FQGNSA, per germline. With 5 bases removed from V and 7 bases from J, the gap between germline ends came to 14 bases. The CDR3 nucleotides read TGTGCCAGCAGCCCAAAGACCGATGGGACCCAGTACTTC. This encodes CASSPKTDGTQYF.